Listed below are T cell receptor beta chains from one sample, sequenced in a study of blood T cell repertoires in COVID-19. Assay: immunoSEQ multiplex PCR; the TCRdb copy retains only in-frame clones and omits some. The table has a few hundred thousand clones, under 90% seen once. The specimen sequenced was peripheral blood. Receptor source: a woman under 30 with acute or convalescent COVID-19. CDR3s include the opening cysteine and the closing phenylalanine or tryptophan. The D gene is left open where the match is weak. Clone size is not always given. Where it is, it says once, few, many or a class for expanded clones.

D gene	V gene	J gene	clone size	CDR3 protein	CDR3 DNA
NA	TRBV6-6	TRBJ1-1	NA	CASSYENLDTEAFF	TGTGCCAGCAGTTACGAGAATCTAGACACTGAAGCTTTCTTT
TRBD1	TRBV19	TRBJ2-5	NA	CASSMNRGSTQETQYF	TGTGCCAGTAGTATGAACAGGGGATCAACTCAAGAGACCCAGTACTTC
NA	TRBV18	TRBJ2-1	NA	CASSPLSSNNEQFF	TGTGCCAGCTCACCACTATCTAGTAACAATGAGCAGTTCTTC
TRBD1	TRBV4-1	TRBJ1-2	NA	CASSQGAGGDYGYTF	TGCGCCAGCAGCCAAGGTGCAGGGGGAGACTATGGCTACACCTTC
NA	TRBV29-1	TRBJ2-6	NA	CSVGGGRSETGANVLTF	TGCAGCGTGGGGGGAGGCCGATCTGAAACTGGGGCCAACGTCCTGACTTTC
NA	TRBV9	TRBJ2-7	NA	CASSVADGGSGSYEQYF	TGTGCCAGCAGCGTAGCGGACGGAGGCTCAGGCTCCTACGAGCAGTACTTC
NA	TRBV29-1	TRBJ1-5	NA	CSVTEKLHQPQHF	TGCAGCGTGACAGAGAAATTACATCAGCCCCAGCATTTT
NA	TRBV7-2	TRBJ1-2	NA	CASSLGGILYGYTF	TGTGCCAGCAGCTTAGGTGGCATTCTTTATGGCTACACCTTC
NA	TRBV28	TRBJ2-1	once	CASSSQGVPQFF	TGTGCCAGCAGTTCGCAGGGTGTCCCGCAGTTCTTC
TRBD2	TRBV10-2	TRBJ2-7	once	CASKGLAGVRPYEQYF	TGCGCCAGCAAGGGACTAGCGGGAGTCAGACCCTACGAGCAGTACTTC
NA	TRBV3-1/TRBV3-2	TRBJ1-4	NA	CASSLNRVGEKLFF	TGTGCCAGCAGCCTCAACAGGGTTGGGGAAAAACTGTTTTTT
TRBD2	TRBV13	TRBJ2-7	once	CASSQAPGEGRYEQYF	TGTGCCAGCAGCCAAGCCCCGGGGGAGGGCCGCTACGAGCAGTACTTC
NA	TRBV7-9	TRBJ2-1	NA	CASSIRTPTNEQFF	TGTGCCAGCAGCATAAGGACTCCTACCAATGAGCAGTTCTTC
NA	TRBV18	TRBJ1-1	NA	CASSPDNRLRTEAFF	TGTGCCAGCTCACCGGATAACAGGTTACGCACTGAAGCTTTCTTT
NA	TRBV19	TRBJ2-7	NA	CASSMGLGREQYF	TGTGCCAGTAGTATGGGACTGGGGCGCGAGCAGTACTTC
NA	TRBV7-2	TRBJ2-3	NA	CASSLGARPGADTQYF	TGTGCCAGCAGCTTGGGGGCCAGGCCAGGGGCAGATACGCAGTATTTT
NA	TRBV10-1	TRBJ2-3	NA	CASSEGQGTDTQYF	TGCGCCAGCAGTGAGGGCCAGGGCACAGATACGCAGTATTTT
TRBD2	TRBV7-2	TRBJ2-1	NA	CASSLANLAAYNEQFF	TGTGCCAGCAGCTTAGCGAACCTAGCGGCCTACAATGAGCAGTTCTTC
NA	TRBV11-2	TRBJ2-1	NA	CASSFFQNNEQFF	TGTGCCAGCAGCTTTTTCCAGAACAATGAGCAGTTCTTC
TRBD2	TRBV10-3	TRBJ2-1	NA	CAISRTSGRAGEQFF	TGTGCCATCAGCCGAACTAGCGGGAGGGCCGGGGAGCAGTTCTTC
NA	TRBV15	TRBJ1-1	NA	CATSRDEDGAEAFF	TGTGCCACCAGCAGAGATGAGGATGGCGCTGAAGCTTTCTTT
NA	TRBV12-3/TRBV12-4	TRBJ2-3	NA	CASSPLPDTQYF	TGTGCCAGCAGTCCCCTCCCAGATACGCAGTATTTT
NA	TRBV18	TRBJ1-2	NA	CASSPPIGGGNYGYTF	TGTGCCAGCTCACCACCGATCGGGGGGGGGAACTATGGCTACACCTTC
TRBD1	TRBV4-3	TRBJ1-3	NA	CASSLRTGGDDTIYF	TGCGCCAGCAGCCTACGGACAGGGGGCGACGACACCATATATTTT
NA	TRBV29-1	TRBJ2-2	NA	CSVRQGWTGELFF	TGCAGCGTTCGTCAGGGGTGGACCGGGGAGCTGTTTTTT
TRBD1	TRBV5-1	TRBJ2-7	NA	CASSPGTAYEQYF	TGCGCCAGCAGCCCCGGGACAGCCTACGAGCAGTACTTC
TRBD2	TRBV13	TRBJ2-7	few	CASSLGLKGLAGAYEQYF	TGTGCCAGCAGCTTAGGCCTGAAGGGACTAGCGGGGGCGTACGAGCAGTACTTC
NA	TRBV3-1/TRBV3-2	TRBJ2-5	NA	CASSQERRGQIGTQYF	TGTGCCAGCAGCCAAGAGCGGAGGGGGCAAATCGGGACCCAGTACTTC
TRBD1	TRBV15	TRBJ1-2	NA	CATSRDRGAYGYTF	TGTGCCACCAGCAGAGACAGGGGGGCCTATGGCTACACCTTC
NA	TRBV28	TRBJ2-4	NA	CASSPRTPNIQYF	TGTGCCAGCAGTCCGCGAACCCCAAACATTCAGTACTTC
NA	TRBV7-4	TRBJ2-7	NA	CASPGWYCYF	TGTGCCAGCCCGGGTTGGTATTGTTACTTC
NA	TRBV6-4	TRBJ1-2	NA	CASSRTATNYGYTF	TGTGCCAGCAGCCGGACAGCTACTAACTATGGCTACACCTTC
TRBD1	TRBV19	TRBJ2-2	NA	CASNAGTGKFTGELFF	TGTGCCAGTAATGCCGGGACAGGAAAATTCACCGGGGAGCTGTTTTTT
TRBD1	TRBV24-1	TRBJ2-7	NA	CATSDNPGQGFRSEQYF	TGTGCCACCAGTGACAACCCGGGACAGGGATTTAGAAGCGAGCAGTACTTC
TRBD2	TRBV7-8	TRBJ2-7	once	CASSPRDYSYEQYF	TGTGCCAGCAGCCCCCGGGACTACTCCTACGAGCAGTACTTC
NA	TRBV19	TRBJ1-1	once	CASDPGLEADTEAFF	TGTGCCAGTGATCCCGGGCTTGAAGCGGACACTGAAGCTTTCTTT
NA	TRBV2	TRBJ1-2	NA	CASSLENYGYTF	TGTGCCAGCAGTCTAGAAAACTATGGCTACACCTTC
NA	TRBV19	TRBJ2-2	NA	CASNPQNTGELFF	TGTGCCAGTAATCCACAGAACACCGGGGAGCTGTTTTTT
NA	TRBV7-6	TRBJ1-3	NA	CASSSYSGNTIYF	TGTGCCAGCAGTTCCTACTCTGGAAACACCATATATTTT
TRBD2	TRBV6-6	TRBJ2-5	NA	CASSPGLAGGPLGETQYF	TGTGCCAGCAGTCCGGGACTAGCGGGAGGGCCACTGGGGGAGACCCAGTACTTC
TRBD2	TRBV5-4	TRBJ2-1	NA	CASSAGTSGGSYNEQFF	TGTGCCAGCAGCGCAGGGACTAGCGGGGGGTCCTACAATGAGCAGTTCTTC